This is a list of T cell receptor beta chains from one sample in a study of T cell responses to AZD1222 COVID-19 vaccine. Generated by immunoSEQ multiplex PCR, the TCRdb table keeps only in-frame clones and is missing some. The sample has 140,000 to 150,000 clones, 70% to 90% seen once. Sample: peripheral blood, taken on day 0 of AZD1222 vaccination. Receptor source: an adult in good health. The CDR3 runs from the conserved cysteine through the conserved F or W. The D gene is left open where the match is weak. Size values are once, few and many counts, or a class for expanded clones, and some rows have none.

J gene,V gene,D gene,clone size,CDR3 protein,CDR3 DNA
TRBJ2-4,TRBV2,NA,once,CASRADRAGGIQYF,TGTGCCAGCAGGGCTGACAGGGCGGGGGGCATTCAGTACTTC
TRBJ2-7,TRBV15,NA,NA,CATSRDNTEAEQYF,TGTGCCACCAGCAGAGATAACACAGAGGCCGAGCAGTACTTC
TRBJ2-7,TRBV27,NA,NA,CASSLRRHYEQYF,TGTGCCAGCAGTTTAAGAAGGCATTACGAGCAGTACTTC
TRBJ2-2,TRBV19,TRBD1,NA,CASSAGGIAGELFF,TGTGCCAGTAGTGCAGGGGGCATCGCCGGGGAGCTGTTTTTT
TRBJ2-7,TRBV11-2,TRBD2,NA,CASSSRLAGPYEQYF,TGTGCCAGCAGCTCCCGACTAGCAGGCCCCTACGAGCAGTACTTC
TRBJ1-2,TRBV5-4,NA,NA,CASSLGGTDGYTF,TGTGCCAGCAGCTTAGGAGGGACTGATGGCTACACCTTC
TRBJ2-1,TRBV5-6,NA,NA,CASSPTGRENEQFF,TGTGCCAGCAGCCCGACAGGTCGGGAGAATGAGCAGTTCTTC
TRBJ2-7,TRBV3-1/TRBV3-2,TRBD2,NA,CASGGLAGVREQYF,TGTGCCAGCGGAGGACTAGCGGGAGTTCGCGAGCAGTACTTC
TRBJ2-7,TRBV24-1,NA,few,CATSESSAYEQYF,TGTGCCACCAGTGAGAGCAGTGCCTACGAGCAGTACTTC
TRBJ2-7,TRBV7-2,NA,NA,CASSRSYEQYF,TGTGCCAGCAGCAGGTCCTACGAGCAGTACTTC
TRBJ2-5,TRBV3-1/TRBV3-2,NA,NA,CASSDLTGPEETQYF,TGTGCCAGCAGTGACCTAACGGGGCCTGAGGAGACCCAGTACTTC
TRBJ1-2,TRBV2,NA,NA,CASSDGVTFGYTF,TGTGCCAGCAGTGATGGGGTTACCTTTGGCTACACCTTC
TRBJ1-2,TRBV11-2,NA,NA,CASSPSLYGYTF,TGTGCCAGCAGCCCGTCTCTCTATGGCTACACCTTC
TRBJ1-1,TRBV6-6,NA,NA,CASKGTTEAFF,TGTGCCAGCAAGGGGACCACTGAAGCTTTCTTT
TRBJ2-5,TRBV6-5,TRBD2,NA,CASSYGIGLASETQYF,TGTGCCAGCAGTTACGGTATCGGACTAGCGTCGGAGACCCAGTACTTC
TRBJ1-5,TRBV6-5,NA,NA,CASSPLGNNQPQHF,TGTGCCAGCAGCCCGTTGGGTAACAATCAGCCCCAGCATTTT
TRBJ2-3,TRBV18,TRBD2,NA,CASSPPAGGSGTDTQYF,TGTGCCAGCTCACCCCCGGCGGGCGGGAGTGGGACAGATACGCAGTATTTT
TRBJ1-2,TRBV15,NA,NA,CATSSGDTYTNYGYTF,TGTGCCACCAGCAGTGGGGACACCTATACTAACTATGGCTACACCTTC
TRBJ2-6,TRBV2,NA,NA,CASTDGRPGANVLTF,TGTGCCAGCACCGACGGACGACCTGGGGCCAACGTCCTGACTTTC
TRBJ2-1,TRBV19,TRBD1,NA,CASSQWIGQGDNEQFF,TGTGCCAGTAGTCAATGGATAGGACAGGGCGACAATGAGCAGTTCTTC
TRBJ1-4,TRBV11-2,NA,NA,CASSLGQFATNEKLFF,TGTGCCAGCAGCTTAGGGCAGTTTGCAACTAATGAAAAACTGTTTTTT
TRBJ1-6,TRBV27,NA,NA,CASSLSRDTGVRHSPLHF,TGTGCCAGCAGTTTATCTAGGGATACAGGAGTCCGGCATTCACCCCTCCACTTT
TRBJ1-1,TRBV2,NA,NA,CASSRDLGDTEAFF,TGTGCCAGCAGTAGGGACTTAGGGGACACTGAAGCTTTCTTT
TRBJ2-2,TRBV7-9,TRBD2,NA,CASSIGLVENTGELFF,TGTGCCAGCAGCATTGGACTAGTGGAAAACACCGGGGAGCTGTTTTTT
TRBJ2-5,TRBV2,NA,NA,CASGPGTETQYF,TGTGCCAGCGGCCCGGGGACAGAGACCCAGTACTTC
TRBJ1-5,TRBV28,TRBD1,NA,CASSQDRGNQPQHF,TGTGCCAGCAGCCAGGACAGGGGGAACCAGCCCCAGCATTTT
TRBJ1-2,TRBV27,NA,NA,CASSFSSYGYTF,TGTGCCAGCAGTTTTTCATCCTATGGCTACACCTTC
TRBJ2-3,TRBV19,TRBD2,few,CASSIVAGGPDTQYF,TGTGCCAGTAGTATAGTAGCGGGAGGGCCGGATACGCAGTATTTT
TRBJ1-1,TRBV27,NA,NA,CASSATVNTEAFF,TGTGCCAGCAGTGCGACAGTTAACACTGAAGCTTTCTTT
TRBJ1-2,TRBV5-4,NA,medium-sized,CASSPGQPGQGYTF,TGTGCCAGCAGCCCCGGACAGCCTGGGCAGGGCTACACCTTC
TRBJ1-2,TRBV6-5,NA,NA,CASSYGQAGYGYTF,TGTGCCAGCAGTTACGGGCAGGCTGGCTATGGCTACACCTTC
TRBJ2-2,TRBV2,NA,few,CASSPGNLNTGELFF,TGTGCCAGCAGTCCAGGGAACCTGAACACCGGGGAGCTGTTTTTT
TRBJ2-5,TRBV7-6,TRBD1,NA,CASSSTMDRVRETQYF,TGTGCCAGCAGCTCGACAATGGACAGGGTGAGGGAGACCCAGTACTTC
TRBJ2-1,TRBV5-4,TRBD2,NA,CASSSRGKAYNEQFF,TGTGCCAGCAGCTCGCGGGGGAAAGCCTACAATGAGCAGTTCTTC
TRBJ2-5,TRBV18,NA,NA,CASSPDFGVETQYF,TGTGCCAGCTCACCAGATTTTGGGGTAGAGACCCAGTACTTC
TRBJ1-4,TRBV29-1,NA,NA,CSVAGIATNEKLFF,TGCAGCGTTGCGGGCATCGCAACTAATGAAAAACTGTTTTTT
TRBJ2-7,TRBV6-1,NA,NA,CASSEVVGAFDEQYF,TGTGCCAGCAGTGAAGTGGTAGGGGCGTTCGACGAGCAGTACTTC
TRBJ2-1,TRBV3-1/TRBV3-2,TRBD2,NA,CASSQTSGGVNEQFF,TGTGCCAGCAGCCAAACTAGCGGGGGGGTAAATGAGCAGTTCTTC
TRBJ1-1,TRBV30,NA,NA,CAWSLGDRNTEAFF,TGTGCCTGGAGTTTGGGCGACAGGAACACTGAAGCTTTCTTT
TRBJ1-6,TRBV3-1/TRBV3-2,TRBD1,NA,CASSRIGQGNSPLHF,TGTGCCAGCAGCCGAATAGGACAGGGTAATTCACCCCTCCACTTT